These 20 T cell receptor beta chains share one sample of origin, sequenced in a study of Graves' ophthalmopathy and Graves' hyperthyroidism. Amplification of TCR beta CDR3 regions used RNA transcripts. The workflow started with a first-round RT-PCR run with HTBI primers and then moved on to a second-round multiplex PCR. TCRdb processed the multiplex PCR reads anew with MiXCR; each CDR3 protein has one entry. The sample shows approximately 460,000 distinct CDR3 sequences, roughly 14% of them seen only once. The sequencing input was blood. These receptors all come from a woman in her thirties with Graves' ophthalmopathy.

This clonotype was seen only a few times. This chain connects TRBV28 to TRBJ1-2; a possible D gene is TRBD1 (5 bases). Germline CDR1 reads MDHEN; CDR2 reads SYDVKM. V was cut by 4 bases and J by 10 bases, with 19 bases left in between. This CDR3 is built from 14 residues. CDR3: CASSSPGQVWAYTF. Written as DNA, the CDR3 is TGTGCCAGCAGTTCCCCGGGGCAGGTTTGGGCCTACACCTTC.

This clonotype was recorded at least ten times. V usage is TRBV12-3 or TRBV12-4 and J usage is TRBJ2-7; perhaps D is TRBD1 or TRBD2 (5 bases each). This CDR3 region has 14 residues. Trimming stripped 6 bases from V and 1 base from J, with 13 bases between. Here the CDR3 DNA reads TGTGCCAGCAGAGAGGGGCCTCCTTCCTACGAGCAGTACTTC. As protein: CASREGPPSYEQYF.

This clonotype was counted ten times or more. The rearrangement joins TRBV28 to TRBJ2-7; D is unresolved. The CDR3 spans 13 residues. Germline values: CDR1 MDHEN, CDR2 SYDVKM. With 8 bases removed from V and 2 bases from J, the gap between germline ends came to 13 bases. CDR3 amino acids: CASSSASAYEQYF. The CDR3 DNA is TGTGCCAGCTCGTCAGCGTCAGCCTACGAGCAGTACTTC.

This clonotype was seen at least ten times. The chain combines TRBV12-3 or TRBV12-4 with TRBJ2-1; no firm D call. The CDR3 contains 13 residues. The ends were cut back, 6 bases at V and 8 bases at J, with 14 bases in the middle. In DNA form, the CDR3 reads TGTGCCAGCAGCCTTCTATGGCGTGATGAGCAGTTCTTC. This encodes CASSLLWRDEQFF.

This chain uses TRBV11-1 with TRBJ1-1, with D maybe TRBD1 (5 bases). CDR3 length: 16 residues. CDR1 SGHAT and CDR2 FQDESV come from the germline V gene (reference sequence). V lost 5 bases and J lost 1, with 17 bases in between. In nucleotides, the CDR3 is TGTGCCAGCAGCGAAGGTATGGGACGGGGGAACACTGAAGCTTTCTTT. Translating gives CASSEGMGRGNTEAFF.

This clonotype was found many times. J is TRBJ2-2 and V is TRBV19; D possibly corresponds to TRBD1 (6 bases). With 4 bases removed from V and 6 bases from J, the gap between germline ends came to 12 bases. CDR3 length equals 14 residues. CDR1 LNHDA and CDR2 SQIVND come from the germline V gene (reference sequence). The CDR3 DNA is TGTGCCAGTAGTACAACAGGGTACCCCGGGGAGCTGTTTTTT. Translation: CASSTTGYPGELFF.

The V call is TRBV12-3 or TRBV12-4, the J call TRBJ1-2; no definite D call. V was trimmed by 2 bases and J by 1 base, leaving 5 bases between them. The CDR3 covers 13 residues. CDR3 amino acids: CASSLLRNYGYTF. The CDR3 DNA reads as TGTGCCAGCAGTTTACTACGTAACTATGGCTACACCTTC.

This clonotype was observed at least ten times. The chain combines TRBV18 with TRBJ1-2, with TRBD1 identical over 7 bases. Germline loops: CDR1 KGHSH, CDR2 LQKENI. The CDR3 sequence is 14 residues long. V shed 6 bases and J 3 bases; nucleotides not matched to a gene: 7. The CDR3 nucleotides are TGTGCCAGCTCGTCACAGGGGTTTGACTATGGCTACACCTTC. Its translation is CASSSQGFDYGYTF.

About this clonotype itself: A clone one base away is much larger, so this may be a read error. The rearrangement uses TRBV29-1 and TRBJ1-2, with 8 nucleotides matching TRBD1. The CDR3 spans 14 residues. The junction had 9 bases not matched to a gene; V was cut back by 6 bases and J by 3 bases. Germline V gene lookup returns CDR1 SQVTM and CDR2 ANQGSEA. The CDR3 coding sequence is TGCAGCGTGGCCAGGACAGGGTTAGACTATGGCTACACCTTC. It is translated as CSVARTGLDYGYTF.

The rearrangement links TRBV6-2 or TRBV6-3 to TRBJ1-1; no firm D call. The germline gives CDR1 MNHEY, CDR2 SVGEGT. This CDR3 region has 15 residues. Between the trimmed V and J ends, which lost 2 bases and 2 bases, there was a span of 12 bases. CDR3 DNA: TGTGCCAGCAGTTACGGGTCAGGCCTAAACACTGAAGCTTTCTTT. As protein: CASSYGSGLNTEAFF.

The chain carries TRBV15 and TRBJ2-7, with 7 bases matching TRBD2. The V segment lost 0 bases and the J segment 0 bases; nucleotides outside the gene matches: 5. This CDR3 has 16 amino acids. CDR1 is LNHNV and CDR2 is YYDKDF in the germline V gene (reference sequence). The chain's CDR3 is CATSRDWSGDSYEQYF. CDR3 coding DNA: TGTGCCACCAGCAGAGATTGGAGCGGGGACTCCTACGAGCAGTACTTC.

This clonotype appeared a few times. The CDR3 coding sequence is TGCGCCAGCAGCTATGTCAAGGACACTGAAGCTTTCTTT. It encodes CASSYVKDTEAFF. The chain is built from TRBV5-1 and TRBJ1-1, with D unclear. The CDR3 totals 13 residues. Trimming removed 3 bases at V and 3 bases at J, with 9 bases between. From germline, CDR1 is SGHRS and CDR2 YFSETQ. The variable domain in full, with the rest retrieved from reference TRBV5-1 and TRBJ1-1, is KAGVTQTPRYLIKTRGQQVTLSCSPISGHRSVSWYQQTPGQGLQFLFEYFSETQRNKGNFPGRFSGRQFSNSRSEMNVSTLELGDSALYLCASSYVKDTEAFFGQGTRLTVV.

The chain has TRBV4-1 and TRBJ1-1; possibly TRBD1 for D (6 bases). V gave up 4 bases and J gave up 0 bases, with 12 bases separating them. CDR3 length: 15 amino acids. CDR1 is MGHRA, CDR2 YSYEKL, per germline. The CDR3 coding sequence is TGCGCCAGCAGCCCACAGGACAGATTGAACACTGAAGCTTTCTTT. Amino acid sequence: CASSPQDRLNTEAFF.

This clonotype was picked up many times. This chain joins TRBV5-1 and TRBJ1-1, with 8 bases lining up with TRBD1. Germline CDR1 reads SGHRS; CDR2 reads YFSETQ. The CDR3 is 11 amino acids. The J segment lost 7 bases and the V segment lost 4 bases, leaving 0 bases of the junction unmatched. CDR3 in DNA: TGCGCCAGCAGCGGACAGGGTGAAGCTTTCTTT. This codes for CASSGQGEAFF.

The count of this clonotype is one. With a much larger clone just one base away, this may be a read error. This chain uses TRBV7-9 with TRBJ2-7, with unresolved D. The germline V and J ends were trimmed by 4 bases and 5 bases, with 9 bases remaining between them. CDR3 length: 12 amino acids. Per the germline V gene, CDR1 is SEHNR and CDR2 is FQNEAQ (reference sequence). The CDR3 DNA follows: TGTGCCAGCAGCTCGCGTTTCGACGAGCAGTACTTC. This encodes CASSSRFDEQYF. Together with reference TRBV7-9 and TRBJ2-7, the CDR3 gives the full variable domain: DTGVSQNPRHKITKRGQNVTFRCDPISEHNRLYWYRQTLGQGPEFLTYFQNEAQLEKSRLLSDRFSAERPKGSFSTLEIQRTEQGDSAMYLCASSSRFDEQYFGPGTRLTVT.

This clonotype was seen at least ten times. The V gene is TRBV20-1, the J gene TRBJ2-7; the match to TRBD1 covers 8 bases. Germline values: CDR1 DFQATT, CDR2 SNEGSKA (reference sequence). The CDR3 sequence is 14 residues long. V trimming: 3 bases; J trimming: 3 bases; junction bases outside the gene matches: 7. The CDR3, as DNA: TGCAGTGCTAGGGGTTCAGGGGGCTTCTACGAGCAGTACTTC. Protein sequence: CSARGSGGFYEQYF.

This clonotype has ten or more counts. The chain combines TRBV24-1 with TRBJ1-1; the match to TRBD1 covers 9 bases. V was clipped by 3 bases and J by 1 base; unmatched bases: 2. CDR1 KGHDR and CDR2 SFDVKD come from the germline V gene. This CDR3 is 15 amino acids long. CDR3 sequence: CATSDPTGGNTEAFF. The CDR3 DNA is TGTGCCACCAGTGATCCGACAGGGGGGAACACTGAAGCTTTCTTT.

This clonotype showed up many times. The genes are TRBV28 and TRBJ1-3, with D possibly being TRBD1 (6 bases). V was cut by 6 bases and J by 2 bases, with 20 bases left in between. This CDR3 region has 17 residues. Germline V gene lookup returns CDR1 MDHEN and CDR2 SYDVKM. This CDR3 reads CASRRSLTGFAGNTIYF. CDR3 nucleotide sequence: TGTGCCAGCAGGCGGTCCTTAACAGGGTTCGCTGGAAACACCATATATTTT.

This clonotype was seen ten or more times. This chain joins TRBV18 and TRBJ1-2, with 9 bases that match TRBD1. The CDR3 spans 12 residues. Trimming took 2 bases from V and 9 from J; bases not matched to a gene: 1. The germline gives CDR1 KGHSH, CDR2 LQKENI. CDR3 in amino acids: CASSPGQGRYTF. CDR3 bases: TGTGCCAGCTCACCAGGACAGGGGCGCTACACCTTC.

This clonotype was observed at least ten times. The gene calls are TRBV14 and TRBJ2-5; possible D gene TRBD1, 5 bases. CDR3 length: 14 residues. The V and J ends lost 2 bases and 1 base respectively, with 8 bases between them. From germline, CDR1 is SGHDN and CDR2 FVKESK. The CDR3 DNA reads TGTGCCAGCAGCCAATTAGGGGTCCAAGAGACCCAGTACTTC. Translating it yields CASSQLGVQETQYF.